The 8 T cell receptor beta chains below come from one sample, sequenced in a study of long-term antiretroviral therapy in people with HIV. Investigators performed immunoSEQ version v3.0 at survey level. Clones were read by immunoSEQ multiplex PCR, and TCRdb kept only the in-frame ones, dropping some. Of 24,000 or so clones in the sample, around 80% were seen once. This sample comprised unsorted PBMCs, obtained 3 years after starting antiretroviral therapy. These TCRs come from a man aged 18 to 30 with HIV.

The J gene is TRBJ1-5, the V gene TRBV28; D is ambiguous. Trimming pared 6 bases from V and 1 base from J, leaving 10 bases between. Germline-derived CDR1 and CDR2 are MDHEN and SYDVKM. The CDR3 totals 14 residues. CDR3 sequence: CASRNGPSNQPQHF. The DNA for the CDR3 is TGTGCCAGCAGGAACGGACCCAGCAATCAGCCCCAGCATTTT.

This clone has only a few counts. The CDR3 loop reads CASSLGTPTGGRGNTIYF. The DNA for the CDR3 is TGTGCCAGCAGCTTAGGAACCCCCACAGGGGGCCGTGGAAACACCATATATTTT. The rearrangement joins TRBV7-6 to TRBJ1-3, with 9 bases identical to TRBD1. The V gene end was trimmed by 1 base and the J gene end by 3 bases; junction bases not matched to a gene: 10. Germline loops: CDR1 SGHVS, CDR2 FNYEAQ. This CDR3 is 18 amino acids long.

The CDR3 is CASFIGSTAFF. CDR3 DNA: TGTGCCAGTTTCATTGGCAGTACCGCTTTCTTT. The J gene is TRBJ1-1, the V gene TRBV19; no clear D gene. The CDR3 spans 11 residues. V lost 8 bases and J lost 11, with 15 bases in between. Germline CDR1 LNHDA, CDR2 SQIVND (reference sequence).

This clone came up once. The chain is built from TRBV6-5 and TRBJ2-2, with 9 positions matching TRBD1. The CDR3 runs to 16 residues. CDR1 is MNHEY and CDR2 is SVGAGI in the germline V gene. Unmatched junction bases numbered 6, after V lost 2 bases and J lost 5 bases. The CDR3 spells CASSYDTGGATGELFF. The CDR3 coding sequence is TGTGCCAGCAGTTACGACACAGGGGGCGCGACCGGGGAGCTGTTTTTT.

The rearrangement joins TRBV5-1 to TRBJ1-1; D might be TRBD1 (5 bases). The germline V and J ends were trimmed by 2 bases and 3 bases, with 8 bases remaining between them. The CDR3 runs 13 residues. CDR1 and CDR2 (germline): SGHRS, YFSETQ. CDR3 sequence (DNA): TGCGCCAGCAGCTTTGGAGGGGACACTGAAGCTTTCTTT. This translates into CASSFGGDTEAFF.

The chain carries TRBV11-2 and TRBJ1-1; D remains ambiguous. Between the trimmed V and J ends, which lost 1 base and 1 base, there was a span of 1 base. Per the germline V gene, CDR1 is SGHAT and CDR2 is FQNNGV. This CDR3 has 12 residues. The CDR3 coding sequence is TGTGCCAGCAGCTTAGCGAACACTGAAGCTTTCTTT. This codes for CASSLANTEAFF.

The chain uses TRBV27 and TRBJ2-1, with 13 bases fitting TRBD2. V was clipped by 3 bases and J by 9 bases; unmatched bases: 5. Per germline, CDR1 MNHEY and CDR2 SMNVEV (reference sequence). The CDR3 sequence is 15 residues long. The CDR3: CASSFWTSGGSEQFF. For the CDR3, the DNA is TGTGCCAGCAGTTTCTGGACTAGCGGGGGTAGTGAGCAGTTCTTC.

V and J are TRBV6-5 and TRBJ1-5; D is perhaps TRBD1 (6 bases). The germline gives CDR1 MNHEY, CDR2 SVGAGI. V lost 5 bases to trimming and J lost 0 bases, with 11 bases between them. The length of the CDR3 is 15 residues. For the CDR3, the DNA is TGTGCCAGCAGTCCAGACAGGTATAGCAATCAGCCCCAGCATTTT. It is translated as CASSPDRYSNQPQHF.